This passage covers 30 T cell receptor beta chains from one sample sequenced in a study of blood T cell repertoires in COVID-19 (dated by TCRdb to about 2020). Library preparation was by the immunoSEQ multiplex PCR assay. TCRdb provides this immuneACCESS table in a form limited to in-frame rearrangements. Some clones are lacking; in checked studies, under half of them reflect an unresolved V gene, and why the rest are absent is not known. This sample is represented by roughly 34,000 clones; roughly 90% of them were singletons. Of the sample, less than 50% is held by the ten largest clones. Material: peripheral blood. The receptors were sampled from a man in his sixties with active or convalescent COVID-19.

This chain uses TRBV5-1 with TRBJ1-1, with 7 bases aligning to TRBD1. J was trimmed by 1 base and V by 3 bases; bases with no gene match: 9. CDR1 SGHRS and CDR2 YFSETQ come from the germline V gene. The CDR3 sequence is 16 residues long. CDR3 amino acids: CASSSGGTEANTEAFF. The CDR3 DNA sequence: TGCGCCAGCAGCTCGGGAGGGACAGAGGCGAACACTGAAGCTTTCTTT. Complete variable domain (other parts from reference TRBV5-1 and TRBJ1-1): KAGVTQTPRYLIKTRGQQVTLSCSPISGHRSVSWYQQTPGQGLQFLFEYFSETQRNKGNFPGRFSGRQFSNSRSEMNVSTLELGDSALYLCASSSGGTEANTEAFFGQGTRLTVV.

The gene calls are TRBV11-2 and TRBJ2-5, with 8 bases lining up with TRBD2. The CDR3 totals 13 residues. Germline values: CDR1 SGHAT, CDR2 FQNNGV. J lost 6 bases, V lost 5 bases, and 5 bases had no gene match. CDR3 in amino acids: CASSTTGGQTQYF. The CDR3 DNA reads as TGTGCCAGCAGCACAACGGGGGGGCAGACCCAGTACTTC.

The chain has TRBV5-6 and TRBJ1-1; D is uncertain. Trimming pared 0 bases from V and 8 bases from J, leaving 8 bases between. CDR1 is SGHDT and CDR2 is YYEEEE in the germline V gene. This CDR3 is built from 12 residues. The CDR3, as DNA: TGTGCCAGCAGCTTGGGGCGGCAGGAAGCTTTCTTT. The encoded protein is CASSLGRQEAFF.

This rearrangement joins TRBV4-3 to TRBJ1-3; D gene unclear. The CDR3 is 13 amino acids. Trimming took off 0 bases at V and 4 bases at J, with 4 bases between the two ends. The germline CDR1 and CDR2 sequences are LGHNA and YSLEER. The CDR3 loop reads CASSQDRGNTIYF. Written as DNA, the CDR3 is TGCGCCAGCAGCCAAGATCGGGGAAACACCATATATTTT.

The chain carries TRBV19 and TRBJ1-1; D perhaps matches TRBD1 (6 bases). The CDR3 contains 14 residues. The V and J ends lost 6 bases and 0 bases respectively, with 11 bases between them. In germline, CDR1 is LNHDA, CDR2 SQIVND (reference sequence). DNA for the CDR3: TGTGCCAGTAGGGCAGGGGTTATGAACACTGAAGCTTTCTTT. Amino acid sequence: CASRAGVMNTEAFF.

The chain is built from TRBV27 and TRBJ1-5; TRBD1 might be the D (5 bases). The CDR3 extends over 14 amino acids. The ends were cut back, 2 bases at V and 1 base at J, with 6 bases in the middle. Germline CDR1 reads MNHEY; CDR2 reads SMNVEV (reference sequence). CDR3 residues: CASSLQGSNQPQHF. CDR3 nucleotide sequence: TGTGCCAGCAGTTTACAGGGAAGCAATCAGCCCCAGCATTTT.

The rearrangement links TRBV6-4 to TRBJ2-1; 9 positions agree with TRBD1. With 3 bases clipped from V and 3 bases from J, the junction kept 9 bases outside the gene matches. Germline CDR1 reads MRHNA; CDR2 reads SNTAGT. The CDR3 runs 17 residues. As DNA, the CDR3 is TGTGCCAGCAGTGAACGAAGCGGGACAGGGCACTACAATGAGCAGTTCTTC. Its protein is CASSERSGTGHYNEQFF.

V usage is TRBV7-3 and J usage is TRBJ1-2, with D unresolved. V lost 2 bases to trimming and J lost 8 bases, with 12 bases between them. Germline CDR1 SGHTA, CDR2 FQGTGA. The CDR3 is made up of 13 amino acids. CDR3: CASSLSTAEGYTF. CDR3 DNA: TGTGCCAGCAGCTTATCAACAGCTGAAGGCTACACCTTC.

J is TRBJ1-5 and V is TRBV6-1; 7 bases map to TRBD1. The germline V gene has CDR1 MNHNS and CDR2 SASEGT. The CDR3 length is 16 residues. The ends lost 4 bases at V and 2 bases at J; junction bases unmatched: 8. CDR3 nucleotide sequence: TGTGCCAGCAGTGCACAGGGGTACATGGGCAATCAGCCCCAGCATTTT. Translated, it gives CASSAQGYMGNQPQHF.

The CDR3 reads CASSPMGQGNTGELFF. The CDR3 DNA is TGTGCCAGCAGCCCCATGGGACAGGGTAACACCGGGGAGCTGTTTTTT. V is TRBV3-1 (or the pseudogene TRBV3-2) and J is TRBJ2-2; 9 nucleotides agree with TRBD1. The CDR3 extends over 16 amino acids. Germline-derived CDR1 and CDR2 are LGHDT and YNNKEL (reference sequence). Trimming cost V 4 bases and J 2 bases; bases outside gene matches: 5.

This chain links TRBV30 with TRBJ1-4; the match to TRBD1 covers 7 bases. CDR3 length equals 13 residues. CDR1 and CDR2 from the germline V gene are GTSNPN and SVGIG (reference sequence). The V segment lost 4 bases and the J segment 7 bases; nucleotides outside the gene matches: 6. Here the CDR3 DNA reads TGTGCCTGGAAAGGGGGCGTATTTGAAAAACTGTTTTTT. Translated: CAWKGGVFEKLFF.

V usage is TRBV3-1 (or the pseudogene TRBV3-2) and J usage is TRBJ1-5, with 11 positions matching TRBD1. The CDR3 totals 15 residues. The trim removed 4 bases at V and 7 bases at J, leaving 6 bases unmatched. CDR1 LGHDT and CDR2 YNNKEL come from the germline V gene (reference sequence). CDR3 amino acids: CASSLGQGAWQPQHF. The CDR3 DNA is TGTGCCAGCAGCCTCGGACAGGGGGCTTGGCAGCCCCAGCATTTT.

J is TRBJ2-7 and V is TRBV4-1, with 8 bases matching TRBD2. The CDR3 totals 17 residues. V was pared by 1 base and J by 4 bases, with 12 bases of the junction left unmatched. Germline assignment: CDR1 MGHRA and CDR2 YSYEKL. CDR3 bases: TGCGCCAGCAGCCAAGGGGAACAGCGGGGGTTAGTTTACGAGCAGTACTTC. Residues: CASSQGEQRGLVYEQYF.

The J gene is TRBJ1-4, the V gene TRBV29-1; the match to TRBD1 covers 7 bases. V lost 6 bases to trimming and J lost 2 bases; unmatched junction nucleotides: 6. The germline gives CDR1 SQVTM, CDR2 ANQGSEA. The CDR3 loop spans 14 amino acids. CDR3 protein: CSVKDRVTNEKLFF. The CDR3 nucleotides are TGCAGCGTCAAAGACAGGGTCACTAATGAAAAACTGTTTTTT.

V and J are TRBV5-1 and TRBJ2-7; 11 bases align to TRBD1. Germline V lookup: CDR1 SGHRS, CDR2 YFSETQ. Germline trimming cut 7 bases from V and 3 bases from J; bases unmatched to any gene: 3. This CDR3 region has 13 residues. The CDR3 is CASRDRGFYEQYF. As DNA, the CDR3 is TGCGCCAGCCGGGACAGGGGGTTCTACGAGCAGTACTTC.

The CDR3: CASSSTGGVEQYF. For the CDR3, the DNA is TGTGCCAGCAGTTCCACAGGGGGGGTGGAGCAGTACTTC. The J gene is TRBJ2-7, the V gene TRBV6-5; a weak D match, TRBD1 (8 bases). This CDR3 is 13 amino acids long. The germline gives CDR1 MNHEY, CDR2 SVGAGI. With 4 bases removed from V and 7 bases from J, the gap between germline ends came to 14 bases.

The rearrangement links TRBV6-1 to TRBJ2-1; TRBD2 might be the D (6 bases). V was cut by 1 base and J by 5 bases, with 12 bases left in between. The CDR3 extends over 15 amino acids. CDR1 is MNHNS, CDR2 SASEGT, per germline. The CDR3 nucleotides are TGTGCCAGCAGTGAAGTGGGCGGGAAAAACAATGAGCAGTTCTTC. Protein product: CASSEVGGKNNEQFF.

CDR3 sequence: CASRQTGGNNQPQHF. CDR3 in DNA: TGTGCCAGCAGACAGACAGGGGGCAACAATCAGCCCCAGCATTTT. V is TRBV6-5 and J is TRBJ1-5; 10 positions agree with TRBD1. V dropped 6 bases and J dropped 3; count of bases not matched to a gene: 5. Per germline, CDR1 MNHEY and CDR2 SVGAGI. The CDR3 runs 15 residues.

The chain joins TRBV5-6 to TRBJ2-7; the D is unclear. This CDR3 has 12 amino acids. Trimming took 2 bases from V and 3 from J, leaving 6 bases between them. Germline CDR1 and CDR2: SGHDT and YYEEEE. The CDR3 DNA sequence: TGTGCCAGCAGCTTATACGGCTACGAGCAGTACTTC. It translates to CASSLYGYEQYF.

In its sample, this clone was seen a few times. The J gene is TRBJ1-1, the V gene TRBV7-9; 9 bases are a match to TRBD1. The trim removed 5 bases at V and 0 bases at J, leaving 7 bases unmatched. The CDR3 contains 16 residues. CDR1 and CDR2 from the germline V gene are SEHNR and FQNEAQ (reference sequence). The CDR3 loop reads CASSPRQGVMNTEAFF. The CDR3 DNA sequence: TGTGCCAGCAGCCCTCGACAGGGGGTGATGAACACTGAAGCTTTCTTT.

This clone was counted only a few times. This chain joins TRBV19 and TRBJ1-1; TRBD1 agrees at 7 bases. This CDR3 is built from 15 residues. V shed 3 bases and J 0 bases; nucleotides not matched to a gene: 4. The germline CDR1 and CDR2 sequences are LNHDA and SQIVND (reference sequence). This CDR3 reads CASSMRQGVNTEAFF. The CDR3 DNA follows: TGTGCCAGTAGTATGCGGCAGGGGGTGAACACTGAAGCTTTCTTT.

The CDR3 DNA reads as TGTGCCAGCAGCGCCCGGACAGGGAGCGAGCAGTACTTC. It yields the protein CASSARTGSEQYF. V is TRBV9 and J is TRBJ2-7; 8 nucleotides align to TRBD1. V lost 3 bases, J lost 6 bases, and 5 bases stayed unmatched. The germline V gene encodes CDR1 SGDLS and CDR2 YYNGEE. The CDR3 length is 13 residues.

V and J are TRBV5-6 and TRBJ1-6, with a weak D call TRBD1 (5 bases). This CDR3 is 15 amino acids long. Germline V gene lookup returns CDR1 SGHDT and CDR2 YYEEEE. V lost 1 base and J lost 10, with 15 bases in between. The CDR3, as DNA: TGTGCCAGCAGCTTGTGGTCGCAGGGAAGGTCACCCCTCCACTTT. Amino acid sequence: CASSLWSQGRSPLHF.

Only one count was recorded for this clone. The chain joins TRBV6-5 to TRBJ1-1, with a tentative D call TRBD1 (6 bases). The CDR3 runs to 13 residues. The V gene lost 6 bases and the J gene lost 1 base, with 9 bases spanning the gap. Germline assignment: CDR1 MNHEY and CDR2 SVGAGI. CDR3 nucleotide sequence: TGTGCCAGCAGAGCCAGGGGGAACACTGAAGCTTTCTTT. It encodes CASRARGNTEAFF.

CDR3 residues: CASSLAGTSGGGETQYF. CDR3 nucleotides: TGTGCCAGCAGCTTAGCCGGGACTAGCGGGGGGGGAGAGACCCAGTACTTC. The chain uses TRBV7-6 and TRBJ2-5; 16 bases are a match to TRBD2. The CDR3 extends over 17 amino acids. V gave up 0 bases and J gave up 4 bases; unmatched junction bases: 2. Germline V gene data show CDR1 as SGHVS and CDR2 as FNYEAQ. Complete variable domain (other parts from reference TRBV7-6 and TRBJ2-5): GAGVSQSPRYKVTKRGQDVALRCDPISGHVSLYWYRQALGQGPEFLTYFNYEAQQDKSGLPNDRFSAERPEGSISTLTIQRTEQRDSAMYRCASSLAGTSGGGETQYFGPGTRLLVL.

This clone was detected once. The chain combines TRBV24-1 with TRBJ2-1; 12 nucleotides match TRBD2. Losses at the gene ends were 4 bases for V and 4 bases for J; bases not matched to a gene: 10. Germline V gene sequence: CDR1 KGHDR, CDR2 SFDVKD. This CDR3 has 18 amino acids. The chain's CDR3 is CATSDPGLAGLTYNEQFF. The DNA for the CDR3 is TGTGCCACCAGTGACCCCGGACTAGCGGGGTTGACGTACAATGAGCAGTTCTTC.

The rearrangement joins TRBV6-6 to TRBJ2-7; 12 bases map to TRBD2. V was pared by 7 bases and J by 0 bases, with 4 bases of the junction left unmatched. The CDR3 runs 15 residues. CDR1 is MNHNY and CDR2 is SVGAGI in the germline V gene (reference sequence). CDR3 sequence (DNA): TGTGCCAGCATCCGGACTAGCGGGAACTCCTACGAGCAGTACTTC. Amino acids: CASIRTSGNSYEQYF.

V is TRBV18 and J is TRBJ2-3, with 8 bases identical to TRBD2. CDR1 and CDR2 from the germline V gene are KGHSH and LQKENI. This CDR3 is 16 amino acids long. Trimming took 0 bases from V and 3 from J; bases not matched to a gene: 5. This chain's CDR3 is CASSPPGGARTDTQYF. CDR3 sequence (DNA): TGTGCCAGCTCACCACCCGGGGGGGCGCGAACAGATACGCAGTATTTT.

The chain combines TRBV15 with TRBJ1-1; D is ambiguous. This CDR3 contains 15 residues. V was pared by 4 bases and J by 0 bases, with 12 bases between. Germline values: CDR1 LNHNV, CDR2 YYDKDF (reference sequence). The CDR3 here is CATSIRIEVNTEAFF. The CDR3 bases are TGTGCCACCAGCATACGAATCGAGGTGAACACTGAAGCTTTCTTT.

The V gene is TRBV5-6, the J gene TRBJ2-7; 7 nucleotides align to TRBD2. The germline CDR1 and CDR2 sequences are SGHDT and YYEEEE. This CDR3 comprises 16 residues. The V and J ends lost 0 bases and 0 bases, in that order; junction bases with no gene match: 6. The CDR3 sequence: CASSLVGGSFSYEQYF. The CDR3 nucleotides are TGTGCCAGCAGCTTGGTTGGCGGGAGTTTCTCCTACGAGCAGTACTTC.